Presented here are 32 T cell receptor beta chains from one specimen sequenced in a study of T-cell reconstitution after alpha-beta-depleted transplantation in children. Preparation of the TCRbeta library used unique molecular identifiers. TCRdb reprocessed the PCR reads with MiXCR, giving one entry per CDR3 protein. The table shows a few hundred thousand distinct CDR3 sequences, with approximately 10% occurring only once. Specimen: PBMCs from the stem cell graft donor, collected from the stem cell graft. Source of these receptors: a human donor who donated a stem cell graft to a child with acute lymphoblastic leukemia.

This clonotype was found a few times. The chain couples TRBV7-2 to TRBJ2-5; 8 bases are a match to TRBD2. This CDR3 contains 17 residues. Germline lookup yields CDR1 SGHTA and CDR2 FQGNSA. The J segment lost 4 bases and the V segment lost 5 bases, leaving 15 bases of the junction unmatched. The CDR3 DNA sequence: TGTGCCAGCAGCCCCCCCAGGGAGCGGGAGTTCGCAGAGACCCAGTACTTC. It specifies CASSPPREREFAETQYF.

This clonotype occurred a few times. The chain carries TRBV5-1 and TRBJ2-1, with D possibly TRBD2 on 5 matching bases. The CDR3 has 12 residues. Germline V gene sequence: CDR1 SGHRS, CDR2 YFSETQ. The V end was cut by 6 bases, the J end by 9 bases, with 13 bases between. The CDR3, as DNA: TGCGCCAGCAAAAATTCAGGAGGTGAGCAGTTCTTC. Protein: CASKNSGGEQFF.

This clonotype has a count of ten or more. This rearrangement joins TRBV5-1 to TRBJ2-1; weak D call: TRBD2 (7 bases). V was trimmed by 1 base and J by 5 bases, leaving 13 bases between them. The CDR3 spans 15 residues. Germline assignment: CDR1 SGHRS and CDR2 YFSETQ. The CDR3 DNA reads TGCGCCAGCAGCTTGATCGGGGGGCGGAACAATGAGCAGTTCTTC. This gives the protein CASSLIGGRNNEQFF.

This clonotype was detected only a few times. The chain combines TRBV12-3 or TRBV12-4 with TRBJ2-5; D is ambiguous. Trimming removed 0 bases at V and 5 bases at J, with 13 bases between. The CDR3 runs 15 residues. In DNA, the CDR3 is TGTGCCAGCAGTTTAGCCTTCGGTCAGTTTGAGACCCAGTACTTC. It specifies CASSLAFGQFETQYF.

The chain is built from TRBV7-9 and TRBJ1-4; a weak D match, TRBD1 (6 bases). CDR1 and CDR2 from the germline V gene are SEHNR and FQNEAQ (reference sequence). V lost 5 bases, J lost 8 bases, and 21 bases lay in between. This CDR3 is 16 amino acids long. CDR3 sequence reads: CASSLEGGAEKEKLFF. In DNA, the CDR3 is TGTGCCAGCAGCCTCGAGGGGGGGGCTGAAAAGGAAAAACTGTTTTTT.

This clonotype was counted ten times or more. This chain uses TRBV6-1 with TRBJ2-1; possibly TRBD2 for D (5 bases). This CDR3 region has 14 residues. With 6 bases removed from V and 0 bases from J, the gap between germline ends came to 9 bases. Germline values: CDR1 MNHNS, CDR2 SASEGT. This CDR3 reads CASRRGSSYNEQFF. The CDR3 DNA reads TGTGCCAGCAGGCGAGGGAGCTCCTACAATGAGCAGTTCTTC.

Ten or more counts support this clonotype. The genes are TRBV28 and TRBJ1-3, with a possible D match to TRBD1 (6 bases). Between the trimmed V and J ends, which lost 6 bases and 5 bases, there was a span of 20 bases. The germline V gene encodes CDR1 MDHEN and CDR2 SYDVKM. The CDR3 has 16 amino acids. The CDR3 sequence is CASRSGGAPGRNTIYF. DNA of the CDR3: TGTGCCAGCAGATCGGGGGGGGCCCCGGGTAGAAACACCATATATTTT.

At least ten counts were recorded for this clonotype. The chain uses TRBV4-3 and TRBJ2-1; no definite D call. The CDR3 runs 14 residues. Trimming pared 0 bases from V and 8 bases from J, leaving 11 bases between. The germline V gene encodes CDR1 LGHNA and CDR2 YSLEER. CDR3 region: CASSQDQLGYEQFF. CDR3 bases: TGCGCCAGCAGCCAAGATCAGCTCGGCTATGAGCAGTTCTTC.

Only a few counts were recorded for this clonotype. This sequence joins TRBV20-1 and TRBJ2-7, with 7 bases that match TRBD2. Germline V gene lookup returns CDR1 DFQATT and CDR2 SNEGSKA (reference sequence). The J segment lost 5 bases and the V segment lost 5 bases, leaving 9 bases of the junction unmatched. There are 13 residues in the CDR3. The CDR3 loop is CSAPPGGRNEQYF. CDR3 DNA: TGCAGTGCTCCCCCGGGGGGAAGGAACGAGCAGTACTTC.

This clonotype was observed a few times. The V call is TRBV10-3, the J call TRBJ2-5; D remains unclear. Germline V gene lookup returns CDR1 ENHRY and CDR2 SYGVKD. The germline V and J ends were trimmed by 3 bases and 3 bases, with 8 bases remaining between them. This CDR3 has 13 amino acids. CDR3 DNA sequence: TGTGCCATCAGTGATGGTGGGAAAGAGACCCAGTACTTC. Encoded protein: CAISDGGKETQYF.

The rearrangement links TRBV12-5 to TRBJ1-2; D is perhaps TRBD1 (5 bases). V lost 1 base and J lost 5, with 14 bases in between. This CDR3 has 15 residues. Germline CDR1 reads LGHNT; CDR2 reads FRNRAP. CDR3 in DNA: TGTGCTAGTGGTTTGGAGGGGAGGTTAGAGTATGGCTACACCTTC. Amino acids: CASGLEGRLEYGYTF.

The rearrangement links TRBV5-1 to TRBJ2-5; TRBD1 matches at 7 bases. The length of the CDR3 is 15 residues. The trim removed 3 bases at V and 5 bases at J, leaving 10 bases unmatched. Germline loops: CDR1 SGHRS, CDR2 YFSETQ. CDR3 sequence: CASSSAQGVGETQYF. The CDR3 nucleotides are TGCGCCAGCAGCTCTGCCCAGGGGGTAGGGGAGACCCAGTACTTC.

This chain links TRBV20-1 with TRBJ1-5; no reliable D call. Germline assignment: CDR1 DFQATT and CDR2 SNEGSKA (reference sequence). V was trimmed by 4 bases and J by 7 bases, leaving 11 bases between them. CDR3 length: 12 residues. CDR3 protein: CSATQGSQPQHF. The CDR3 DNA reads TGCAGTGCTACACAAGGGAGCCAGCCCCAGCATTTT.

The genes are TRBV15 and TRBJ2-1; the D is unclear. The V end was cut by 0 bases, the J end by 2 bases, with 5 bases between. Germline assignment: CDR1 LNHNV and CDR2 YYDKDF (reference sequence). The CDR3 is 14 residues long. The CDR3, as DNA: TGTGCCACCAGCAGAGACAGGACCTACAATGAGCAGTTCTTC. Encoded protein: CATSRDRTYNEQFF.

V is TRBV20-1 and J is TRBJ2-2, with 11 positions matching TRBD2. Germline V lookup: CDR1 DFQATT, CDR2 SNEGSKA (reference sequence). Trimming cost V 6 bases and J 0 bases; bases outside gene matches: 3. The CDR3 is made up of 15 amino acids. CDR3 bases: TGCAGTGCCCGACTAGCGGGATCGAACACCGGGGAGCTGTTTTTT. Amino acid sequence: CSARLAGSNTGELFF.

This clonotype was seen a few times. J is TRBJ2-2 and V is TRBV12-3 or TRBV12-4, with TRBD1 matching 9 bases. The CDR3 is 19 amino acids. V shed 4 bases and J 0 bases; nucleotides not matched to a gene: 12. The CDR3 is CASSSTGGAVVANTGELFF. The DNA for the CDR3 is TGTGCCAGCAGTTCCACAGGGGGCGCGGTAGTGGCGAACACCGGGGAGCTGTTTTTT.

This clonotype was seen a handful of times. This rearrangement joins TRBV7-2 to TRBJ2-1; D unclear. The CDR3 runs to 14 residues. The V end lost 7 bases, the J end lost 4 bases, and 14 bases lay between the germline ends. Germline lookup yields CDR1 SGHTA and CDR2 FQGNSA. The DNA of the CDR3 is TGTGCCAGCAAAGTAGGTCGGCTTTACAATGAGCAGTTCTTC. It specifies CASKVGRLYNEQFF.

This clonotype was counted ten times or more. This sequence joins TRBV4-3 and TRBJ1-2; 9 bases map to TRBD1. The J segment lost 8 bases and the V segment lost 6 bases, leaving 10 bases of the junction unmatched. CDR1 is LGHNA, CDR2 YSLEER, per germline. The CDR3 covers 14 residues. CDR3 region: CASSQGQGVKGYTF. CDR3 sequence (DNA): TGCGCCAGCAGTCAGGGACAGGGAGTGAAGGGCTACACCTTC.

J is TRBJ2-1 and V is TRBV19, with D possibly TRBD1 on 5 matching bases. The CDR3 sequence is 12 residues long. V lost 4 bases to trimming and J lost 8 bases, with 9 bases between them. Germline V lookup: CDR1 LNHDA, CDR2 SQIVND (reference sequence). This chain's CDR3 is CASSTRVDEQFF. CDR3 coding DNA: TGTGCCAGTAGTACCAGGGTTGATGAGCAGTTCTTC.

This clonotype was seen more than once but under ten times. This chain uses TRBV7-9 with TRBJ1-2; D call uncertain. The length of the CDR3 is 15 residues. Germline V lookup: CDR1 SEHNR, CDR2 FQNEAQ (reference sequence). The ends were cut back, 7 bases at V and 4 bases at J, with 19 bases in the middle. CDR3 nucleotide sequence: TGTGCCAGCAACTCGGGAACCAACGAGGGCTATGGCTACACCTTC. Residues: CASNSGTNEGYGYTF.

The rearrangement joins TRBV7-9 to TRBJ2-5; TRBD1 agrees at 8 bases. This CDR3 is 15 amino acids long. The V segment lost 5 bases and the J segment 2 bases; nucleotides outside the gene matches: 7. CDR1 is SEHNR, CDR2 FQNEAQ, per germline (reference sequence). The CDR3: CASSRTGGSQETQYF. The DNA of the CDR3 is TGTGCCAGCAGCCGAACAGGGGGGTCTCAAGAGACCCAGTACTTC.

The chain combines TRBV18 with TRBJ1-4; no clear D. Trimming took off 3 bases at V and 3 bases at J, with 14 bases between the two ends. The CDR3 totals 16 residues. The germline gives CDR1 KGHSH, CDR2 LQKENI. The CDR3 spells CASSPRVNLPNEKLFF. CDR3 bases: TGTGCCAGCTCACCGCGGGTTAACCTACCTAATGAAAAACTGTTTTTT.

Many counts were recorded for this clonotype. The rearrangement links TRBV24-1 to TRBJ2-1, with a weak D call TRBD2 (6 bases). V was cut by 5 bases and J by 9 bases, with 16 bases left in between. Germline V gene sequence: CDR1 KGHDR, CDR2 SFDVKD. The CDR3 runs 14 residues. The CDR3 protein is CATSVLTGEREQFF. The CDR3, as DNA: TGTGCCACCAGTGTTTTAACGGGGGAACGTGAGCAGTTCTTC.

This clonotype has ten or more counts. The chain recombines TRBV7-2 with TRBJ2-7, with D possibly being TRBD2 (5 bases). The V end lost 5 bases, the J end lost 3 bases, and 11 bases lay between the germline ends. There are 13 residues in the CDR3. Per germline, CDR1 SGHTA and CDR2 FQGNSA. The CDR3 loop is CASSLRESYEQYF. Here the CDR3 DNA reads TGTGCCAGCAGCCTGAGGGAGAGCTACGAGCAGTACTTC. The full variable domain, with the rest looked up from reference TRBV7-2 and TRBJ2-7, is GAGVSQSPSNKVTEKGKDVELRCDPISGHTALYWYRQSLGQGLEFLIYFQGNSAPDKSGLPSDRFSAERTGGSVSTLTIQRTQQEDSAVYLCASSLRESYEQYFGPGTRLTVT.

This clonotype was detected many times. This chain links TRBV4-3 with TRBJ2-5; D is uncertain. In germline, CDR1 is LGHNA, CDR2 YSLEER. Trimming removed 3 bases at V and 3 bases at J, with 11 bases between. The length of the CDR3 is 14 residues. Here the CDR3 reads CASSHLPGEETQYF. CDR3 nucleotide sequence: TGCGCCAGCAGCCACCTCCCAGGTGAAGAGACCCAGTACTTC.

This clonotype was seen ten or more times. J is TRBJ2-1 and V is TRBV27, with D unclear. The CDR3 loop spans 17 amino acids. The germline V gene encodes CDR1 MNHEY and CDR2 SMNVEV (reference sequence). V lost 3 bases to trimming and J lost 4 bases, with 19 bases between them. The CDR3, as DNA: TGTGCCAGCAGTTTTGTGGGTCGAGGAACCCCTTACAATGAGCAGTTCTTC. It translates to CASSFVGRGTPYNEQFF.

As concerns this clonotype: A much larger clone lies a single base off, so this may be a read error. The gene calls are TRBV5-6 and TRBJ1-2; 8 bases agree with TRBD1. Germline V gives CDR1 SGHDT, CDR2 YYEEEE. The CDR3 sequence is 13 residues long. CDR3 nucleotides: TGTGCCAGCAGCTTCGGGACAGGCTATGGCGACACCTTC. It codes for CASSFGTGYGDTF.

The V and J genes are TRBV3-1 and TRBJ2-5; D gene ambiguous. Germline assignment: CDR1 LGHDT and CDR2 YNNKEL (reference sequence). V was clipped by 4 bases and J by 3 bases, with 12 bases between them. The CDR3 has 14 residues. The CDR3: CASSPGPLKETQYF. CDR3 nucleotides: TGTGCCAGCAGCCCCGGGCCACTGAAAGAGACCCAGTACTTC.

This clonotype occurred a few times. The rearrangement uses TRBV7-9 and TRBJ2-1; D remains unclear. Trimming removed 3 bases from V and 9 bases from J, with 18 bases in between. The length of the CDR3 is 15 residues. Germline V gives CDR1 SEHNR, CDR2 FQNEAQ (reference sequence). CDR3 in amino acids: CASSFPAGPVGEQFF. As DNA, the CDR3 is TGTGCCAGCAGCTTCCCGGCCGGGCCTGTAGGTGAGCAGTTCTTC.

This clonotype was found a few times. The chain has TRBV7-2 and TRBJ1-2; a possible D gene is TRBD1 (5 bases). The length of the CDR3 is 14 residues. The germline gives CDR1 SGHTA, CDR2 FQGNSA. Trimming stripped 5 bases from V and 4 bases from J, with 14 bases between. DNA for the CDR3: TGTGCCAGCAGCCCGGGACGGACCTTCTATGGCTACACCTTC. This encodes CASSPGRTFYGYTF.

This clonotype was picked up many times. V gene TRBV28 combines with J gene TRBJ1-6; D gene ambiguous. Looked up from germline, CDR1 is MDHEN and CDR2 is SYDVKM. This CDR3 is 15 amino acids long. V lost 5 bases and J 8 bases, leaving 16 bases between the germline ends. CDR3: CASSTSAGMYSPLHF. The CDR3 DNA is TGTGCCAGCAGTACGTCTGCAGGAATGTATTCACCCCTCCACTTT.

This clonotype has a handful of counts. The CDR3 sequence: CATSESDRGLDTGELFF. The CDR3 coding sequence is TGTGCCACCAGTGAGTCCGACAGGGGGCTCGACACCGGGGAGCTGTTTTTT. The chain carries TRBV24-1 and TRBJ2-2; TRBD1 aligns across 10 bases. The germline gives CDR1 KGHDR, CDR2 SFDVKD. J was trimmed by 3 bases and V by 4 bases; bases with no gene match: 7. The CDR3 is 17 residues long.